This T cell receptor (beta chain) was sequenced during a study of tumor-infiltrating lymphocytes in localized non-small cell lung cancer. Overall study context: Patients included smokers and never-smokers with various histologies, some sampled after neoadjuvant chemotherapy.

General observations from the study: Only some patients had TCR sequencing, depending on available tissue. Tumor T-cell fraction from TCR sequencing was not associated with recurrence-free survival (p = 0.61).

A few counts support this clone. Its cognate antigen is unknown. Method: immunoSEQ multiplex PCR; TCRdb's copy keeps in-frame clones and lacks some. The sample holds around 16,000 clones; over 55% are singletons and the top ten take around 6%. This CDR3 has 12 residues. V lost 7 bases and J 3 bases, leaving 7 bases between the germline ends. The germline gives CDR1 MNHEY, CDR2 SVGAGI. Sequenced input: lung tumor tissue. This chain joins TRBV6-5 and TRBJ1-5; D is unresolved. This TCR was sampled from a human donor with non-small cell lung cancer. The CDR3 sequence is CASNRVNQPQHF. Here the CDR3 DNA reads TGTGCCAGCAACCGAGTCAATCAGCCCCAGCATTTT.